Listed below are T cell receptor beta chains from one sample, sequenced in a study of human T cells and chemical hapten exposure. TCRdb fed the RACE reads into MiXCR, producing one record per CDR3 protein. The table has around 120,000 distinct CDR3 sequences, roughly an eighth seen once; the top ten hold 1.4%. This specimen consisted of whole blood, obtained in connection with sensitization to the hapten diphenylcyclopropenone (DPC). These receptors all come from a woman aged 45-65 years with alopecia areata. Some clones in this sample may be carry-over from other donors' samples. CDR3s include the opening cysteine and the closing phenylalanine or tryptophan. A D gene is named only where the DNA matches it firmly. Clone size is given for some rows only: seen once, a few or many times, or a class if the clone is expanded.

d_gene: NA; v_gene: TRBV6-5; j_gene: TRBJ2-5; abundance: NA; CDR3aa: CASSPSTLRQETQYF; CDR3nt: TGTGCCAGCAGCCCTTCTACCCTAAGACAAGAGACCCAGTACTTC
d_gene: TRBD1; v_gene: TRBV29-1; j_gene: TRBJ1-5; abundance: many; CDR3aa: CSAGTGENQPQHF; CDR3nt: TGCAGCGCCGGGACAGGGGAGAATCAGCCCCAGCATTTT
d_gene: NA; v_gene: TRBV5-1; j_gene: TRBJ1-2; abundance: few; CDR3aa: CASSSGTLGGAYGYTF; CDR3nt: TGCGCCAGCAGCTCGGGTACCCTTGGGGGGGCCTATGGCTACACCTTC
d_gene: NA; v_gene: TRBV5-1; j_gene: TRBJ2-1; abundance: many; CDR3aa: CASSLAGSSYNEQFF; CDR3nt: TGCGCCAGCAGCTTGGCTGGGAGCTCCTACAATGAGCAGTTCTTC
d_gene: NA; v_gene: TRBV7-8; j_gene: TRBJ1-4; abundance: NA; CDR3aa: CASSLGEEKLFF; CDR3nt: TGTGCCAGCAGCTTGGGGGAGGAAAAACTGTTTTTT
d_gene: TRBD2; v_gene: TRBV4-1; j_gene: TRBJ2-1; abundance: few; CDR3aa: CASSQDPFFMWEGTPRNEQFF; CDR3nt: TGCGCCAGCAGCCAAGATCCCTTCTTTATGTGGGAGGGCACCCCGCGAAATGAGCAGTTCTTC
d_gene: NA; v_gene: TRBV20-1; j_gene: TRBJ1-2; abundance: many; CDR3aa: CSADYGEGTDPNYGYTF; CDR3nt: TGCAGTGCGGATTATGGGGAGGGGACCGATCCTAACTATGGCTACACCTTC
d_gene: NA; v_gene: TRBV6-5; j_gene: TRBJ2-7; abundance: NA; CDR3aa: CASSSTRRPYEQYF; CDR3nt: TGTGCCAGCAGTTCCACCCGCAGGCCCTACGAGCAGTACTTC
d_gene: NA; v_gene: TRBV18; j_gene: TRBJ1-5; abundance: NA; CDR3aa: CASSPGLLSDQPQHF; CDR3nt: TGTGCCAGCTCACCGGGCTTACTTAGCGATCAGCCCCAGCATTTT
d_gene: NA; v_gene: TRBV7-2; j_gene: TRBJ2-4; abundance: NA; CDR3aa: CASSLAGGHKNIQYF; CDR3nt: TGTGCCAGCAGCTTAGCGGGGGGGCATAAAAACATTCAGTACTTC
d_gene: NA; v_gene: TRBV10-3; j_gene: TRBJ1-2; abundance: NA; CDR3aa: CAISEKMGNGYTF; CDR3nt: TGTGCCATCAGTGAGAAAATGGGTAACGGCTACACCTTC
d_gene: TRBD1; v_gene: TRBV6-2/TRBV6-3; j_gene: TRBJ1-2; abundance: many; CDR3aa: CASSSLGQGNGYTF; CDR3nt: TGTGCCAGCAGTTCTCTGGGACAGGGGAATGGCTACACCTTC
d_gene: NA; v_gene: TRBV5-1; j_gene: TRBJ2-5; abundance: NA; CDR3aa: CASSGGWGETQYF; CDR3nt: TGCGCCAGCAGCGGGGGTTGGGGAGAGACCCAGTACTTC
d_gene: NA; v_gene: TRBV3-1; j_gene: TRBJ2-7; abundance: few; CDR3aa: CASSQGAQGYEQYF; CDR3nt: TGTGCCAGCAGCCAAGGGGCACAGGGCTACGAGCAGTACTTC
d_gene: TRBD1; v_gene: TRBV3-1; j_gene: TRBJ1-2; abundance: NA; CDR3aa: CASSRTGDYTF; CDR3nt: TGTGCCAGCAGCCGAACAGGGGATTACACCTTC
d_gene: NA; v_gene: TRBV6-5; j_gene: TRBJ2-3; abundance: many; CDR3aa: CASSYLLGDTQYF; CDR3nt: TGTGCCAGCAGTTACCTGCTAGGGGATACGCAGTATTTT
d_gene: NA; v_gene: TRBV6-6; j_gene: TRBJ1-5; abundance: NA; CDR3aa: CASSTRSGGRKPQHF; CDR3nt: TGTGCCAGCAGTACACGTTCTGGAGGCAGGAAGCCCCAGCATTTT
d_gene: NA; v_gene: TRBV28; j_gene: TRBJ1-1; abundance: NA; CDR3aa: CASMRHRRTEAFF; CDR3nt: TGTGCCAGCATGAGGCACCGAAGGACTGAAGCTTTCTTT
d_gene: NA; v_gene: TRBV7-6; j_gene: TRBJ2-5; abundance: many; CDR3aa: CASSLNYGGTETQYF; CDR3nt: TGTGCCAGCAGCTTAAATTATGGGGGGACGGAGACCCAGTACTTC
d_gene: TRBD1; v_gene: TRBV4-1; j_gene: TRBJ1-4; abundance: many; CDR3aa: CASSPPADRVREKLFF; CDR3nt: TGCGCCAGCAGCCCACCTGCCGACAGGGTACGTGAAAAACTGTTTTTT
d_gene: NA; v_gene: TRBV20-1; j_gene: TRBJ2-7; abundance: NA; CDR3aa: CSATSGLLYEQYF; CDR3nt: TGCAGTGCTACATCGGGACTTCTCTACGAGCAGTACTTC
d_gene: NA; v_gene: TRBV29-1; j_gene: TRBJ2-1; abundance: NA; CDR3aa: CSVASTYSYNEQFF; CDR3nt: TGCAGCGTGGCAAGCACGTACTCCTACAATGAGCAGTTCTTC
d_gene: NA; v_gene: TRBV19; j_gene: TRBJ1-4; abundance: NA; CDR3aa: CASQLDATNEKLFF; CDR3nt: TGTGCCAGTCAGCTGGATGCAACTAATGAAAAACTGTTTTTT
d_gene: NA; v_gene: TRBV28; j_gene: TRBJ1-2; abundance: NA; CDR3aa: CASSTPRDSAVYGYTF; CDR3nt: TGTGCCAGCAGTACTCCTAGGGATTCAGCGGTATATGGCTACACCTTC
d_gene: NA; v_gene: TRBV6-5; j_gene: TRBJ1-6; abundance: NA; CDR3aa: CASSYSSGTLNSPHHF; CDR3nt: TGTGCCAGCAGTTACTCGAGCGGGACGCTAAATTCACCCCACCACTTT
d_gene: NA; v_gene: TRBV7-6; j_gene: TRBJ2-7; abundance: many; CDR3aa: CASSLAPGPQTHEQYF; CDR3nt: TGTGCCAGCAGCTTAGCTCCGGGACCTCAAACCCACGAGCAGTACTTC
d_gene: NA; v_gene: TRBV5-1; j_gene: TRBJ2-3; abundance: many; CDR3aa: CASSLAGSRDTQYF; CDR3nt: TGCGCCAGCAGCTTGGCCGGGAGTAGGGATACGCAGTATTTT
d_gene: NA; v_gene: TRBV27; j_gene: TRBJ2-7; abundance: NA; CDR3aa: CASRTSGPYEQYF; CDR3nt: TGTGCCAGCAGGACCTCCGGCCCCTACGAGCAGTACTTC
d_gene: NA; v_gene: TRBV3-1; j_gene: TRBJ2-5; abundance: many; CDR3aa: CASSQATVETQYF; CDR3nt: TGTGCCAGCAGCCAAGCTACAGTAGAGACCCAGTACTTC
d_gene: NA; v_gene: TRBV6-5; j_gene: TRBJ2-3; abundance: NA; CDR3aa: CASSYLSGSTDTQYF; CDR3nt: TGTGCCAGCAGTTACTTAAGCGGGAGCACAGATACGCAGTATTTT
d_gene: NA; v_gene: TRBV7-8; j_gene: TRBJ2-7; abundance: NA; CDR3aa: CASSLTGAPTSYEQYF; CDR3nt: TGTGCCAGCAGCTTAACAGGAGCACCCACTTCCTACGAGCAGTACTTC
d_gene: NA; v_gene: TRBV20-1; j_gene: TRBJ1-1; abundance: many; CDR3aa: CSALRTERPLNTEAFF; CDR3nt: TGCAGTGCTCTCCGGACAGAACGACCTCTGAACACTGAAGCTTTCTTT
d_gene: TRBD1; v_gene: TRBV20-1; j_gene: TRBJ2-1; abundance: NA; CDR3aa: CSAIGQGTNSEGFF; CDR3nt: TGCAGTGCTATCGGACAGGGTACCAATTCAGAGGGGTTCTTC
d_gene: NA; v_gene: TRBV7-2; j_gene: TRBJ2-3; abundance: many; CDR3aa: CASSPRQVTTDTQYF; CDR3nt: TGTGCCAGCAGCCCCCGACAGGTTACCACAGATACGCAGTATTTT
d_gene: NA; v_gene: TRBV11-2; j_gene: TRBJ2-1; abundance: many; CDR3aa: CASSGNEQFF; CDR3nt: TGTGCCAGCAGCGGAAATGAGCAGTTCTTC
d_gene: TRBD1; v_gene: TRBV29-1; j_gene: TRBJ2-5; abundance: NA; CDR3aa: CSLRRGTGQETQYF; CDR3nt: TGCAGCCTTAGGCGAGGGACAGGACAAGAGACCCAGTACTTC
d_gene: TRBD1; v_gene: TRBV6-5; j_gene: TRBJ1-1; abundance: many; CDR3aa: CASTISGGTIEAFF; CDR3nt: TGTGCCAGCACCATCTCAGGGGGAACAATTGAAGCTTTCTTT
d_gene: NA; v_gene: TRBV11-2; j_gene: TRBJ2-1; abundance: many; CDR3aa: CASSFGPQANEQFF; CDR3nt: TGTGCCAGCAGCTTTGGGCCCCAGGCCAATGAGCAGTTCTTC
d_gene: TRBD1; v_gene: TRBV28; j_gene: TRBJ2-5; abundance: many; CDR3aa: CASSLTGQGIKETQYF; CDR3nt: TGTGCCAGCAGCCTGACGGGACAGGGCATCAAAGAGACCCAGTACTTC
d_gene: NA; v_gene: TRBV7-2; j_gene: TRBJ2-5; abundance: many; CDR3aa: CASSPGTTPRF; CDR3nt: TGTGCCAGCAGCCCGGGGACCACTCCACGCTTC
d_gene: NA; v_gene: TRBV12-3/TRBV12-4; j_gene: TRBJ1-5; abundance: few; CDR3aa: CASSLFFAGQPQHF; CDR3nt: TGTGCCAGCAGTTTATTTTTTGCCGGTCAGCCCCAGCATTTT
d_gene: NA; v_gene: TRBV19; j_gene: TRBJ1-2; abundance: few; CDR3aa: CASSNGGGTYGYTF; CDR3nt: TGTGCCAGTTCCAACGGGGGTGGGACCTATGGCTACACCTTC
d_gene: NA; v_gene: TRBV7-9; j_gene: TRBJ2-4; abundance: many; CDR3aa: CASSFDGGSKNIQYF; CDR3nt: TGTGCCAGCAGCTTCGATGGAGGATCCAAAAACATTCAGTACTTC
d_gene: NA; v_gene: TRBV18; j_gene: TRBJ2-7; abundance: many; CDR3aa: CASSPNRGGEQYF; CDR3nt: TGTGCCAGCTCACCGAACAGGGGAGGGGAGCAGTACTTC
d_gene: TRBD2; v_gene: TRBV29-1; j_gene: TRBJ2-1; abundance: many; CDR3aa: CSVELREGLWEQFF; CDR3nt: TGCAGCGTTGAATTGCGGGAGGGCCTTTGGGAGCAGTTCTTC
d_gene: TRBD2; v_gene: TRBV20-1; j_gene: TRBJ2-3; abundance: many; CDR3aa: CSARTSGDTQYF; CDR3nt: TGCAGTGCCCGGACTAGTGGAGATACGCAGTATTTT
d_gene: TRBD1; v_gene: TRBV5-1; j_gene: TRBJ2-7; abundance: many; CDR3aa: CASSLGPVGQGAMKQYF; CDR3nt: TGCGCCAGCAGCTTGGGCCCGGTCGGACAGGGGGCGATGAAGCAGTACTTC
d_gene: NA; v_gene: TRBV5-5; j_gene: TRBJ1-2; abundance: NA; CDR3aa: CASSLVQTTNYGYTF; CDR3nt: TGTGCCAGCAGCTTGGTCCAGACAACCAACTATGGCTACACCTTC
d_gene: NA; v_gene: TRBV7-9; j_gene: TRBJ2-3; abundance: many; CDR3aa: CASGTDLSPTDTQYF; CDR3nt: TGTGCCAGCGGGACCGACTTATCACCCACAGATACGCAGTATTTT
d_gene: NA; v_gene: TRBV7-2; j_gene: TRBJ2-1; abundance: many; CDR3aa: CASSLYGGEQFF; CDR3nt: TGTGCCAGCAGCCTATACGGCGGTGAGCAGTTCTTC
d_gene: NA; v_gene: TRBV12-3/TRBV12-4; j_gene: TRBJ2-3; abundance: NA; CDR3aa: CASRGPPFDSTDTQYF; CDR3nt: TGTGCCAGCAGAGGACCCCCTTTTGACAGCACAGATACGCAGTATTTT
d_gene: TRBD1; v_gene: TRBV18; j_gene: TRBJ1-1; abundance: NA; CDR3aa: CASSPGTGNSNTEAFF; CDR3nt: TGTGCCAGCTCACCCGGGACAGGGAATAGTAACACTGAAGCTTTCTTT
d_gene: NA; v_gene: TRBV7-9; j_gene: TRBJ1-1; abundance: many; CDR3aa: CASSYATMTGNTEAFF; CDR3nt: TGTGCCAGCAGTTACGCTACAATGACAGGGAACACTGAAGCTTTCTTT
d_gene: NA; v_gene: TRBV28; j_gene: TRBJ1-6; abundance: many; CDR3aa: CASGRGSYNSPLHF; CDR3nt: TGTGCCAGCGGACGGGGTTCCTATAATTCACCCCTCCACTTT
d_gene: TRBD2; v_gene: TRBV3-1; j_gene: TRBJ2-2; abundance: NA; CDR3aa: CASSRVTSGRGRKVTGELFF; CDR3nt: TGTGCCAGCAGCCGGGTCACTAGCGGGAGGGGAAGGAAGGTGACCGGGGAGCTGTTTTTT
d_gene: TRBD1; v_gene: TRBV7-9; j_gene: TRBJ1-3; abundance: NA; CDR3aa: CASSTRQGNSGNTIYF; CDR3nt: TGTGCCAGCAGCACCAGACAGGGGAACTCTGGAAACACCATATATTTT
d_gene: NA; v_gene: TRBV6-5; j_gene: TRBJ1-2; abundance: many; CDR3aa: CASSRGVNYGYTF; CDR3nt: TGTGCCAGCAGCCGGGGGGTTAACTATGGCTACACCTTC
d_gene: NA; v_gene: TRBV5-6; j_gene: TRBJ1-6; abundance: NA; CDR3aa: CASSLMQGETLRPLHF; CDR3nt: TGTGCCAGCAGCTTGATGCAAGGGGAGACCCTTAGACCCCTCCACTTT
d_gene: TRBD1; v_gene: TRBV12-3/TRBV12-4; j_gene: TRBJ2-2; abundance: many; CDR3aa: CASSRDRASGELFF; CDR3nt: TGTGCCAGCAGTCGGGACAGGGCGTCCGGGGAGCTGTTTTTT